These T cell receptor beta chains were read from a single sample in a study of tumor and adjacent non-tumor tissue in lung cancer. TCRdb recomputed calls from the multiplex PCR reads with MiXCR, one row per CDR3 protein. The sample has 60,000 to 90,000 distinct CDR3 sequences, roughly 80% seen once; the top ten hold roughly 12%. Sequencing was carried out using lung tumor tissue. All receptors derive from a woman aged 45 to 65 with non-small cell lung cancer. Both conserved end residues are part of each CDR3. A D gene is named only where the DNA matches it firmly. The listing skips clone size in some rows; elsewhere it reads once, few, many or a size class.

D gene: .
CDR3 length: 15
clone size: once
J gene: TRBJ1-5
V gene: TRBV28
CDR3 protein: CTSSFPGIGYQPQHF
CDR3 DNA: TGTACCAGCAGTTTCCCCGGGATAGGGTATCAGCCCCAGCATTTT

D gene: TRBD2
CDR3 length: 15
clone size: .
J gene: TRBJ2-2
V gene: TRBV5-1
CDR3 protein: CASSFSGRMAGELFF
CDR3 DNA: TGCGCCAGCAGCTTTAGCGGGAGGATGGCCGGGGAGCTGTTTTTT

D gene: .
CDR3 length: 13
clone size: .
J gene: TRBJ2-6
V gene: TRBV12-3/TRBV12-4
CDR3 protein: CASRVPGANDMTF
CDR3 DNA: TGTGCCAGCCGCGTTCCCGGGGCCAACGACATGACTTTC

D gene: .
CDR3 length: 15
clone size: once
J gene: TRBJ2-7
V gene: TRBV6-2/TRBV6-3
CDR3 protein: CAGSYSVGVPYEQYF
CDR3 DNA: TGTGCCGGCAGTTACTCGGTGGGAGTCCCCTACGAGCAGTACTTC

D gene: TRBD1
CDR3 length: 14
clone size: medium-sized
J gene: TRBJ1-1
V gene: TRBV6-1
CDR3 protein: CASPGRDRGTEAFF
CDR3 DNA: TGTGCCAGCCCGGGGCGGGACAGGGGCACTGAAGCTTTCTTT

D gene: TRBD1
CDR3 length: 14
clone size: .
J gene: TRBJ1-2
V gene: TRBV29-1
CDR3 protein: CSLEDPTGVWGYTF
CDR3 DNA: TGCAGCCTTGAAGATCCTACAGGGGTATGGGGCTACACGTTC

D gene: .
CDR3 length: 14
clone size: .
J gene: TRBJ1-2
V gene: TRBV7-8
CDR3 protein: CASGLTSVGYDYTF
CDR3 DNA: TGTGCCAGCGGCTTAACGTCGGTGGGTTATGACTACACCTTC

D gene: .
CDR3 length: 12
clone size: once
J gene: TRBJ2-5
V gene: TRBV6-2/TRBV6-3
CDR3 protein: CESSPLKETQYF
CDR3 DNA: TGTGAAAGCAGTCCGCTTAAAGAAACCCAGTACTTC

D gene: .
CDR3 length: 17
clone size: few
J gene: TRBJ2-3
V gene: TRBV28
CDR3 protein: CASSLWVEQESHDTQYF
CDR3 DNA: TGTGCCAGCAGTTTATGGGTTGAGCAGGAGTCCCACGATACGCAGTATTTT

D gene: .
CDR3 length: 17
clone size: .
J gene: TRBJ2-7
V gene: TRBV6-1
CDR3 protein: CGSSGTGIGLSNYEQYF
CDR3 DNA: TGTGGCAGCAGTGGAACCGGGATAGGGCTCTCGAACTACGAGCAGTACTTC

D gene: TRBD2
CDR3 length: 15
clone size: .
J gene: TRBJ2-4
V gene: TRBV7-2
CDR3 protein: CASSQGGTRVNIQYF
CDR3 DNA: TGTGCCAGCAGCCAGGGCGGGACTAGGGTAAACATTCAGTACTTC

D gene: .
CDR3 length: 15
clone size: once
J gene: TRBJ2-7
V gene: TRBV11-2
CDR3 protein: CASSLDPDLSNEQYF
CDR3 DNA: TGTGCCAGCAGCTTAGATCCCGATCTCTCCAATGAGCAGTATTTC

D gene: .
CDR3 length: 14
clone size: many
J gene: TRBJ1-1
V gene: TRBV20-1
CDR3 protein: CSARDGHMNTEAFF
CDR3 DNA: TGCAGTGCTAGAGACGGACACATGAACACTGAAGCTTTCTTT

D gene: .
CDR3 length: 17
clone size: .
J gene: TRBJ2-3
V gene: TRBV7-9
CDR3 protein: CASTPGRSFGVGDTQYF
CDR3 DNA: TGTGCCAGCACCCCCGGCCGCAGCTTTGGGGTTGGAGATACGCAGTATTTT